This TCR beta chain was profiled in a study of CD4+ T cells in melanoma. The sample holds one count of this clone. Its antigen is unknown. Whole-study findings and limits: CD8+ T cell, macrophage and B cell function reportedly correlated with neoantigen-specific CD4+ T cells. Reportedly, melanoma neoantigen-specific CD4+ T cells showed varied differentiation states.

Clones were sequenced by immunoSEQ multiplex PCR, and TCRdb holds only the in-frame ones, with some missing. The table lists some 12,000 clones, about 70% of them singletons, with 8.5% to 9.5% in the top ten. The CDR3 covers 18 residues. The ends were cut back, 4 bases at V and 0 bases at J, with 19 bases in the middle. CDR1 LNHDA and CDR2 SQIVND come from the germline V gene (reference sequence). The chain carries TRBV19 and TRBJ1-5, with D tentatively TRBD1 (5 bases). The sequence was obtained from a human donor with melanoma. The sample taken for sequencing was cells from a culture (not recorded whether cultured in vitro). The CDR3 loop reads CASSRRGGASYSNQPQHF. The CDR3 DNA reads as TGTGCCAGTAGTAGGAGGGGAGGGGCTTCCTATAGCAATCAGCCCCAGCATTTT.